Listed below are T cell receptor beta chains from one sample, sequenced in a study of cytomegalovirus exposure and HLA in healthy donors. The repertoire was sequenced with immunoSEQ multiplex PCR; TCRdb's copy has only in-frame clones and lacks some. The sample includes under 150,000 clones, 65% to 75% of them seen just once. Input material: PBMCs. The receptor set was obtained from a woman aged 40 to 49 in good health and CMV-seropositive. Both conserved end residues are part of each CDR3. D genes are given only for firm matches. Size is stated for part of the rows, as once, few or many counts, or as a class when the clone is expanded.

clone size	D gene	V gene	J gene	CDR3 DNA	CDR3 protein
NA	TRBD2	TRBV9	TRBJ2-5	TGTGCCAGCAGCCCCCGAGGCCTAGCGGGTGTGGAGACCCAGTACTTC	CASSPRGLAGVETQYF
NA	TRBD1	TRBV7-8	TRBJ1-5	TGTGCCAGCAGCTGGCGGACAGGGCGGAATCAGCCCCAGCATTTT	CASSWRTGRNQPQHF
NA	NA	TRBV19	TRBJ2-1	TGTGCCAGTAGTATCAATGCCCGGACTTTTAGCTCCTACAATGAGCAGTTCTTC	CASSINARTFSSYNEQFF
NA	TRBD2	TRBV7-9	TRBJ2-7	TGTGCCAGCAGCACCGTGAACAGACTAGCGGGAGACTACGAGCAGTACTTC	CASSTVNRLAGDYEQYF
NA	NA	TRBV4-1	TRBJ1-6	TGCGCCAGCAGCCAAGATGGGGCAGGGGCGCGGAATTCACCCCTCCACTTT	CASSQDGAGARNSPLHF
NA	TRBD1	TRBV6-6	TRBJ2-5	TGTGCCAGCAGTTACCGTGGGACAGCACAAGAGACCCAGTACTTC	CASSYRGTAQETQYF
NA	TRBD2	TRBV4-1	TRBJ2-6	TGCGCCAGCAGCCAAGTCCCACTCCAGACACTAGCGGGGGTCTCTGGGGCCAACGTCCTGACTTTC	CASSQVPLQTLAGVSGANVLTF
NA	TRBD2	TRBV7-2	TRBJ2-7	TGTGCCAGCAGCCAGACTAGCGGGGCCCTCTACGAGCAGTACTTC	CASSQTSGALYEQYF
NA	TRBD2	TRBV25-1	TRBJ2-3	TGTGCCAGCAGTGAACCAACTAGCGGGGGGGGAGATACGCAGTATTTT	CASSEPTSGGGDTQYF
once	TRBD2	TRBV27	TRBJ2-2	TGTGCCAGCAGTTTTATTGGACTAGCGGGGGGAGGAAGCACCGGGGAGCTGTTTTTT	CASSFIGLAGGGSTGELFF
NA	NA	TRBV7-2	TRBJ1-3	TGTGCCAGCAGCTTGGGACAATCAGGAAACACCATATATTTT	CASSLGQSGNTIYF
NA	TRBD2	TRBV15	TRBJ2-5	TGTGCCACCAGAGGACTAGCGGGGCAAGAGACCCAGTACTTC	CATRGLAGQETQYF
NA	NA	TRBV27	TRBJ1-6	TGTGCCAGCAGTTCCATCTATAATTCACCCCTCCACTTT	CASSSIYNSPLHF
NA	TRBD2	TRBV7-3	TRBJ2-2	TGTGCCAGCAGCTTAACTCTCGGGAGGGGCACCGGGGAGCTGTTTTTT	CASSLTLGRGTGELFF
NA	TRBD1	TRBV9	TRBJ1-1	TGTGCCAGCAGCTCCGGGACAGGGGTAGGGAACACTGAAGCTTTCTTT	CASSSGTGVGNTEAFF
NA	TRBD1	TRBV6-1	TRBJ2-1	TGTGCCAGCAGCCGGGACAGGGGGCGGAATGAGCAGTTCTTC	CASSRDRGRNEQFF
NA	NA	TRBV7-9	TRBJ1-2	TGTGCCAGCAGCTTAGCGACAGTTGGCGGAGTTTTC	CASSLATVGGVF
NA	TRBD1	TRBV19	TRBJ2-5	TGTGCCAGTAGTATAGATTCAGGGGGCGGGGACGAAGAGACCCAGTACTTC	CASSIDSGGGDEETQYF
NA	NA	TRBV4-1	TRBJ1-2	TGCGCCAGCAGCCAAGGGGAGGCTCTAGCCCCTAACTATGGCTACACCTTC	CASSQGEALAPNYGYTF
few	NA	TRBV30	TRBJ2-2	TGTGCCTGGACTGGTCAGACGAACACCGGGGAGCTGTTTTTT	CAWTGQTNTGELFF
NA	NA	TRBV7-2	TRBJ2-7	TGTGCCAGCAGCTTAGATTCCATGAGATCGTACTTC	CASSLDSMRSYF
NA	NA	TRBV5-1	TRBJ2-1	TGCGCCAGCAGCTTGGGAGTCCACTACAATGAGCAGTTCTTC	CASSLGVHYNEQFF
NA	NA	TRBV7-6	TRBJ2-7	TGTGCCAGCAGCTTAGGAGTGAGTAGCGACTACGAGCAGTACTTC	CASSLGVSSDYEQYF
few	NA	TRBV28	TRBJ2-1	TGTGCCAGCAGTTTATCAAATGAGCAGTTCTTC	CASSLSNEQFF
once	NA	TRBV5-6	TRBJ1-1	TGTGCCAGCAGCCGGAACACTGAAGCTTTCTTT	CASSRNTEAFF
few	TRBD1	TRBV5-5	TRBJ1-4	TGTGCCAGCAGCTCGGGACAGGGGGTTCCTAATGAAAAACTGTTTTTT	CASSSGQGVPNEKLFF
NA	NA	TRBV6-1	TRBJ2-1	TGTGCCAGCAGTGAAAAATTTTGGCGGGAATCAACCTACAATGAGCAGTTCTTC	CASSEKFWRESTYNEQFF
few	TRBD1	TRBV27	TRBJ1-2	TGTGCCAGCACCCGACAGGGGAACTATGGCTACACCTTC	CASTRQGNYGYTF
NA	NA	TRBV11-1	TRBJ1-1	TGTGCCAGCAGGCCACAGGGTAACACTGAAGCTTTCTTT	CASRPQGNTEAFF
NA	NA	TRBV6-5	TRBJ1-6	TGTGCCAGCACTCAGGGGTCCTATAATTCACCCCTCCACTTT	CASTQGSYNSPLHF
few	TRBD1	TRBV11-3	TRBJ2-3	TGTGCCAGCAGCCGACAGGGGGCCAGACTAACAGATACGCAGTATTTT	CASSRQGARLTDTQYF
NA	NA	TRBV7-8	TRBJ2-5	TGTGCCAGCAGCTTAGTGGGGGACTCGGGGACCCAGTACTTC	CASSLVGDSGTQYF